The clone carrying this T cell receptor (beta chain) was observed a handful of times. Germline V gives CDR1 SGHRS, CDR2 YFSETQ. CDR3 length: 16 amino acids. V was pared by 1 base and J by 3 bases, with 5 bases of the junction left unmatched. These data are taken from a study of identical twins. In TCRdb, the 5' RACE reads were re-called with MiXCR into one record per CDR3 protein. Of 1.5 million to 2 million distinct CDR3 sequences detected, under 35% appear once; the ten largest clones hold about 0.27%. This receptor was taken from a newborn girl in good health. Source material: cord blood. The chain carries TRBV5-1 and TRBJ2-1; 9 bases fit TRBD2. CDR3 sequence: CASSLIAGVNYNEQFF. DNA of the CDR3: TGCGCCAGCAGCTTGATAGCGGGAGTAAACTACAATGAGCAGTTCTTC.